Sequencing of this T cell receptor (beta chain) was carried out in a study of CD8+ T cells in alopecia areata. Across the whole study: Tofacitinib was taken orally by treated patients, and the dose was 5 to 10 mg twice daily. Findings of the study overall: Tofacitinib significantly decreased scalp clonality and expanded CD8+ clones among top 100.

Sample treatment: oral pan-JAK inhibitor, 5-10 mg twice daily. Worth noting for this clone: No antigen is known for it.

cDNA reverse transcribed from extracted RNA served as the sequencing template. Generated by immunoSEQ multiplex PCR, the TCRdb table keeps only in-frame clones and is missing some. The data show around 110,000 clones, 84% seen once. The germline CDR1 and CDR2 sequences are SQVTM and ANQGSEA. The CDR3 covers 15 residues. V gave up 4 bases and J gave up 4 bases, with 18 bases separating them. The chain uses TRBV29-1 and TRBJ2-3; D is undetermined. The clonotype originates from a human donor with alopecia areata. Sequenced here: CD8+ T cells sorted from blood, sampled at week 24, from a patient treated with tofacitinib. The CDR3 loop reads CSVVAPGFIADTQYF. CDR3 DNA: TGCAGCGTTGTTGCTCCGGGCTTTATCGCAGATACGCAGTATTTT.